One and the same sample provided the 9 T cell receptor beta chains below, sequenced in a study of blood T cell repertoires in COVID-19. Assay: immunoSEQ multiplex PCR; the TCRdb copy retains only in-frame clones and omits some. The table has hundreds of thousands of clones, approximately 82% seen once; the top ten hold 8.2%. Sequenced sample: peripheral blood. The receptors derive from a woman in her forties or fifties with acute or convalescent COVID-19.

V and J are TRBV5-3 and TRBJ2-1; D uncertain. TRBV5-3 is assigned to the ORF class and has an uncertain function. V lost 1 base and J lost 10, with 3 bases in between. The CDR3 runs to 10 residues. CDR3 in DNA: TGTGCCAGAAGCTTGTTAGAGCAGTTCTTC. It specifies CARSLLEQFF.

The chain couples TRBV7-9 to TRBJ2-1, with 7 bases fitting TRBD2. Germline CDR1 reads SEHNR; CDR2 reads FQNEAQ (reference sequence). The CDR3 length is 15 residues. V shed 5 bases and J 2 bases; nucleotides not matched to a gene: 6. The CDR3 region has the DNA TGTGCCAGCAGCCAGACCGGGAGGACCTACAATGAGCAGTTCTTC. It yields the protein CASSQTGRTYNEQFF.

The V gene is TRBV5-3, the J gene TRBJ2-4; weak D call: TRBD2 (6 bases). TRBV5-3 is noted as an ORF with a role that remains uncertain. The CDR3 sequence is 17 residues long. The ends were cut back, 4 bases at V and 1 base at J, with 18 bases in the middle. The CDR3 loop is CARSGNMVLAAKNIQYF. The CDR3 DNA follows: TGTGCCAGAAGCGGTAATATGGTGCTAGCGGCCAAAAACATTCAGTACTTC.

This clone showed up just once. The V and J genes are TRBV5-4 and TRBJ1-1; 11 positions agree with TRBD1. This CDR3 has 15 residues. Germline V gene data show CDR1 as SGHNT and CDR2 as YYREEE (reference sequence). V trimming: 4 bases; J trimming: 7 bases; junction bases outside the gene matches: 9. The CDR3, as DNA: TGTGCCAGCAGCCCTCGGACAGGGGGCTTTGATGAAGCTTTCTTT. Translation: CASSPRTGGFDEAFF.

The chain carries TRBV28 and TRBJ1-1; no clear D. CDR1 and CDR2 (germline): MDHEN, SYDVKM. This CDR3 spans 13 amino acids. Deletions cut 8 bases from V and 5 bases from J, with 15 bases between. CDR3 residues: CASYSHETTEAFF. CDR3 nucleotides: TGTGCCAGCTATAGCCATGAGACGACTGAAGCTTTCTTT.

This clone was seen repeatedly, ten times or more. V gene TRBV2 combines with J gene TRBJ1-5, with TRBD1 identical over 7 bases. CDR1 and CDR2 from the germline V gene are SNHLY and FYNNEI. V was clipped by 4 bases and J by 2 bases; unmatched bases: 2. The CDR3 extends over 14 amino acids. CDR3 nucleotide sequence: TGTGCCAGCAGTGGAGGACAGGGCAATCAGCCCCAGCATTTT. This encodes CASSGGQGNQPQHF.

The V call is TRBV9, the J call TRBJ2-1; 7 bases align to TRBD1. Germline V gene lookup returns CDR1 SGDLS and CDR2 YYNGEE. J was trimmed by 4 bases and V by 0 bases; bases with no gene match: 4. The CDR3 length is 15 residues. CDR3 sequence: CASSVGDRPYNEQFF. The CDR3 DNA follows: TGTGCCAGCAGCGTAGGGGACAGACCTTACAATGAGCAGTTCTTC.

The chain links TRBV12-3 or TRBV12-4 to TRBJ2-1; unclear D gene. The length of the CDR3 is 12 residues. V was shortened by 2 bases and J by 7 bases, with 6 bases between the two germline ends. The CDR3 loop is CASSLQRNEQFF. CDR3 DNA: TGTGCCAGCAGTTTACAGAGGAATGAGCAGTTCTTC.

This chain connects TRBV2 to TRBJ1-4, with a possible D match to TRBD1 (6 bases). Trimming left V 6 bases short and J 3 bases short, with 17 bases between. In germline, CDR1 is SNHLY, CDR2 FYNNEI. The CDR3 has 16 amino acids. Here the CDR3 DNA reads TGTGCCAGCAGACAGGGTGGGGTCGAAGCTAATGAAAAACTGTTTTTT. The encoded protein is CASRQGGVEANEKLFF.